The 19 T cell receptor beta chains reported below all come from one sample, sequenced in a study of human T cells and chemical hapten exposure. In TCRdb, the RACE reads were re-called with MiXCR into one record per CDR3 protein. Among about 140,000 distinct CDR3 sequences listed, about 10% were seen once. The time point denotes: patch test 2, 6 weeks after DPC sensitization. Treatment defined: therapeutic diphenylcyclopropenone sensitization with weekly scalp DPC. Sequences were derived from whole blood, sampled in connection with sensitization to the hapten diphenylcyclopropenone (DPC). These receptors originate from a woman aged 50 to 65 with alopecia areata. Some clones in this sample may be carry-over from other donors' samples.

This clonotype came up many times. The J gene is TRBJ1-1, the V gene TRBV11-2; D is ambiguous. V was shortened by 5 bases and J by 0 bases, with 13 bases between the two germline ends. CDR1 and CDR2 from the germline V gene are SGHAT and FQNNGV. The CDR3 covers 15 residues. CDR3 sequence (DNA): TGTGCCAGCAGCCCAGAGAGGTTCATGAACACTGAAGCTTTCTTT. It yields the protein CASSPERFMNTEAFF.

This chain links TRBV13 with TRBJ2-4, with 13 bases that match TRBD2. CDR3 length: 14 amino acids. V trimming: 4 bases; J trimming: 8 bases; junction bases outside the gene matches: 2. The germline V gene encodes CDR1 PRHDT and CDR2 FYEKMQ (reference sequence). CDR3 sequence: CASSSLAGGDIQYF. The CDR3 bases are TGTGCCAGCAGCTCACTAGCGGGAGGGGACATTCAGTACTTC.

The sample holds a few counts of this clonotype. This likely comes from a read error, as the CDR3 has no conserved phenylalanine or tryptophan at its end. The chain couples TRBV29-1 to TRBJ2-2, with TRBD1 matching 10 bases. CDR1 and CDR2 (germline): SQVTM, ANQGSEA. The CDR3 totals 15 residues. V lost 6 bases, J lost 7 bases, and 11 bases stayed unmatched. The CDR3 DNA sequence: TGCAGCGTCAGGACAGGGGGTACGAAGGGCGGGGAGCTGTTTTCT. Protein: CSVRTGGTKGGELFS.

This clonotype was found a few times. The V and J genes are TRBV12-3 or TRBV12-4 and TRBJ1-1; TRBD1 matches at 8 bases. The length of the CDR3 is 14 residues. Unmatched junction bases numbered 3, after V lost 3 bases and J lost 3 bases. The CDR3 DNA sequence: TGTGCCAGCAGTTTGACAGGGGCCCACACTGAAGCTTTCTTT. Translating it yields CASSLTGAHTEAFF.

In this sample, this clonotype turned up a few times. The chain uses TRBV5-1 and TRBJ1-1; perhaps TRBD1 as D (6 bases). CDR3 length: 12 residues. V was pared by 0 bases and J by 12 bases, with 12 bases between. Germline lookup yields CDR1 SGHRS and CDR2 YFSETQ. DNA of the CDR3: TGCGCCAGCAGCTTGGATAGGGGGGCTACTTTCTTT. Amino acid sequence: CASSLDRGATFF.

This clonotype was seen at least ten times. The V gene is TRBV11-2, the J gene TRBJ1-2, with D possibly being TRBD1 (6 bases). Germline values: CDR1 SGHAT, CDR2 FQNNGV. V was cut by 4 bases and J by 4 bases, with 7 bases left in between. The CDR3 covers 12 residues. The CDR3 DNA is TGTGCCAGCAGCTGGACAGTCTATGGCTACACCTTC. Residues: CASSWTVYGYTF.

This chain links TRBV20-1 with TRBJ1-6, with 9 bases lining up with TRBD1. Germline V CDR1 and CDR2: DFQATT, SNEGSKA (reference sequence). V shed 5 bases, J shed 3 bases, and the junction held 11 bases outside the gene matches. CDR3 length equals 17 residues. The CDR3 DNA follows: TGCAGTGCTGCCGGGACAGGGAAGCTTAGCTATAATTCACCCCTCCACTTT. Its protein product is CSAAGTGKLSYNSPLHF.

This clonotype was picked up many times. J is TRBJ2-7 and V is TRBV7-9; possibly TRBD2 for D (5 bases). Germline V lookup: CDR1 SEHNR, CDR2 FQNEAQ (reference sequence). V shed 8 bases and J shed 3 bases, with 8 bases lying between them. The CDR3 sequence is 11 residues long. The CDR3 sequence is CASWGDYEQYF. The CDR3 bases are TGTGCCAGCTGGGGAGACTACGAGCAGTACTTC.

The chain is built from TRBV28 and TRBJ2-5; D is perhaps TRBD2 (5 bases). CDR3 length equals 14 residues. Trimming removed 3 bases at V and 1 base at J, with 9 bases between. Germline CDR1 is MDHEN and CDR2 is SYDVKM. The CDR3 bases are TGTGCCAGCAGTTTTCCGGACTTCCAAGAGACCCAGTACTTC. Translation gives CASSFPDFQETQYF. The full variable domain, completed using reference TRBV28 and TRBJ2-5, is DVKVTQSSRYLVKRTGEKVFLECVQDMDHENMFWYRQDPGLGLRLIYFSYDVKMKEKGDIPEGYSVSREKKERFSLILESASTNQTSMYLCASSFPDFQETQYFGPGTRLLVL.

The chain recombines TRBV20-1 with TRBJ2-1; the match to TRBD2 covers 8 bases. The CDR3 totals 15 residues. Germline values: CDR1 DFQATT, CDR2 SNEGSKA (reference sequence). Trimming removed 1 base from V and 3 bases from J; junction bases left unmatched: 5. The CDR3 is CSARGAGGLYNEQFF. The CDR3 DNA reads TGCAGTGCTAGAGGCGCGGGAGGTCTCTACAATGAGCAGTTCTTC.

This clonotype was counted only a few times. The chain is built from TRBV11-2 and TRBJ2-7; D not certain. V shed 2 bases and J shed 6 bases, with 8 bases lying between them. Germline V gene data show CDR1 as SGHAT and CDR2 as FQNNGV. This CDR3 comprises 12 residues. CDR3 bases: TGTGCCAGCAGCTTATGGTTGGGCGAGCAGTACTTC. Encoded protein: CASSLWLGEQYF.

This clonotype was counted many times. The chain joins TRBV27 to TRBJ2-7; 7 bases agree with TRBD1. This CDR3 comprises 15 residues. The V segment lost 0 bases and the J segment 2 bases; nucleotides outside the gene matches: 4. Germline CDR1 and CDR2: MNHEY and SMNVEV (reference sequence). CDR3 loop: CASSLSYQGAYEQYF. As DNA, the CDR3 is TGTGCCAGCAGTTTATCATATCAGGGGGCCTACGAGCAGTACTTC.

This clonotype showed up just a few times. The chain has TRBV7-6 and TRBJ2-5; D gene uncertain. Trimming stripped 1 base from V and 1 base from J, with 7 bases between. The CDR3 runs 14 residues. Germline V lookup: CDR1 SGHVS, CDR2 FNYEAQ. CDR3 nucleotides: TGTGCCAGCAGCTTAGGCCACCTCCAAGAGACCCAGTACTTC. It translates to CASSLGHLQETQYF.

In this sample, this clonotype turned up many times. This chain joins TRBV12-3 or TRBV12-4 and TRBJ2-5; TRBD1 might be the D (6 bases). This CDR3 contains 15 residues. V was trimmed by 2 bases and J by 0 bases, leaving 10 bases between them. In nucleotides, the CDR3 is TGTGCCAGCAGTTTAACCGACAGGTACCAAGAGACCCAGTACTTC. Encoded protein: CASSLTDRYQETQYF.

The CDR3 bases are TGTGCCAGCAGCCGGGGGGAGGACTATGGCTACACCTTC. It codes for CASSRGEDYGYTF. This chain links TRBV3-1 with TRBJ1-2, with a tentative D call TRBD1 (5 bases). The V and J ends lost 4 bases and 3 bases respectively, with 9 bases between them. Germline CDR1 LGHDT, CDR2 YNNKEL (reference sequence). CDR3 size: 13 residues.

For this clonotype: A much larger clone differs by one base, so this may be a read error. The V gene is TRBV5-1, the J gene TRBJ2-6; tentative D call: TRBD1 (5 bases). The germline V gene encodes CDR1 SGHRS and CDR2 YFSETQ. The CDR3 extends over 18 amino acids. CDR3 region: CASSSISSTVSGANVQTF. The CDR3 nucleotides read TGCGCCAGCAGCTCGATCTCCTCAACAGTCTCTGGGGCCAACGTCCAGACTTTC. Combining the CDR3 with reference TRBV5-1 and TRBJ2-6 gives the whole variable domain KAGVTQTPRYLIKTRGQQVTLSCSPISGHRSVSWYQQTPGQGLQFLFEYFSETQRNKGNFPGRFSGRQFSNSRSEMNVSTLELGDSALYLCASSSISSTVSGANVQTFGAGSRLTVL.

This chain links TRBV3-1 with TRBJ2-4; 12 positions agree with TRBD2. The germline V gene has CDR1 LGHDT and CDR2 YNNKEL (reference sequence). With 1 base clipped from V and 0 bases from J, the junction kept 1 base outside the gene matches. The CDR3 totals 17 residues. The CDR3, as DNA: TGTGCCAGCAGCCAAGGGGGACTAGCGGGAGCCAAAAACATTCAGTACTTC. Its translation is CASSQGGLAGAKNIQYF.

CDR3 loop: CATSDPRQGHNEQYF. Written as DNA, the CDR3 is TGTGCCACCAGTGACCCCAGACAGGGGCATAACGAGCAGTACTTC. V usage is TRBV24-1 and J usage is TRBJ2-7, with 8 bases matching TRBD1. There are 15 residues in the CDR3. Germline V gives CDR1 KGHDR, CDR2 SFDVKD. V trimming: 4 bases; J trimming: 5 bases; junction bases outside the gene matches: 9.

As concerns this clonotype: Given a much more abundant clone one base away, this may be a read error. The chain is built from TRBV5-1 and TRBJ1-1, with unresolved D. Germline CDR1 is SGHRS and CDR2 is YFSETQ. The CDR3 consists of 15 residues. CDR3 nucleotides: TGCGCCAGCAGCTTAACCGGTACATTGAACACTGAAGCTTTATTT. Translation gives CASSLTGTLNTEALF.